This T cell receptor (beta chain) was sequenced in a study of response to subunit inactivated influenza vaccine. Overall study results and limits: Authors suggested seasonal influenza vaccinations each recruit few new T cells.

This clonotype came up a few times. Antigen: not known. TCRdb called the RT-PCR reads again in MiXCR, with one record for every CDR3 protein. Among 550,000 to 800,000 distinct CDR3 sequences listed, about 15% were seen once. This CDR3 is built from 15 residues. CDR1 is DFQATT, CDR2 SNEGSKA, per germline (reference sequence). V lost 2 bases and J 0 bases, leaving 13 bases between the germline ends. This chain links TRBV20-1 with TRBJ2-5; tentatively, D is TRBD1 (6 bases). The specimen was PBMCs from blood, collected 14 to 15 days before vaccination. The clonotype originates from a man aged 50 to 60 who received an inactivated influenza vaccine. The DNA for the CDR3 is TGCAGTGCTAGATCATACAGGGAGTACCAAGAGACCCAGTACTTC. Amino acids: CSARSYREYQETQYF.